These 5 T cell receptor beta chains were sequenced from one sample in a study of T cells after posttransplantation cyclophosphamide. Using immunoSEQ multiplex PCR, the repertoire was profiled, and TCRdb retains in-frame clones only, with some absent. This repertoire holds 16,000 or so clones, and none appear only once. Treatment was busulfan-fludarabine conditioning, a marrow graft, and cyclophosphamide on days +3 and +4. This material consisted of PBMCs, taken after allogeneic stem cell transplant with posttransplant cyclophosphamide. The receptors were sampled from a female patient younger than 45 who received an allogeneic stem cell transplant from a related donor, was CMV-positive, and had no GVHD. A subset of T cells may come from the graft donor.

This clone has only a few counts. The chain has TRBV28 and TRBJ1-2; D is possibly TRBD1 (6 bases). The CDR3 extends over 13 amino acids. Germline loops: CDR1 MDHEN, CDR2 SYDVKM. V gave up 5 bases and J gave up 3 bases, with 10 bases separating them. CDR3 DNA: TGTGCCAGCAGTACCTCAGGGGACTATGGCTACACCTTC. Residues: CASSTSGDYGYTF.

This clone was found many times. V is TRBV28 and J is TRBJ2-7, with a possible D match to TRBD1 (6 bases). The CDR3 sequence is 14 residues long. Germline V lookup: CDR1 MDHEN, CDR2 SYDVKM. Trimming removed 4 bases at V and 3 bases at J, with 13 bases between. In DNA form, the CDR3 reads TGTGCCAGCAGTTCTATACAGGGTATCTACGAGCAGTACTTC. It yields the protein CASSSIQGIYEQYF. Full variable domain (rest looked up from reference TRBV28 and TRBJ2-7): DVKVTQSSRYLVKRTGEKVFLECVQDMDHENMFWYRQDPGLGLRLIYFSYDVKMKEKGDIPEGYSVSREKKERFSLILESASTNQTSMYLCASSSIQGIYEQYFGPGTRLTVT.

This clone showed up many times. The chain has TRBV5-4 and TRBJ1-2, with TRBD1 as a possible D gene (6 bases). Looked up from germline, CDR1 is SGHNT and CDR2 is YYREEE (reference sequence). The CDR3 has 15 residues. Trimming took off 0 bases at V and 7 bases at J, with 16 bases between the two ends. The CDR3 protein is CASSLGSGELGGYTF. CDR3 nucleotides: TGTGCCAGCAGCTTGGGGTCAGGGGAGCTCGGTGGCTACACCTTC.

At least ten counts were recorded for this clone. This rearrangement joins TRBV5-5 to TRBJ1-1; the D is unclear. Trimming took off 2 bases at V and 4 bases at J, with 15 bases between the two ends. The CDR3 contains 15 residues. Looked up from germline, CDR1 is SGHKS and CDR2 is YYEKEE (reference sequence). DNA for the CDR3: TGTGCCAGCAGCTTCGTCAGGACCGGGGTCACTGAAGCTTTCTTT. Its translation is CASSFVRTGVTEAFF.

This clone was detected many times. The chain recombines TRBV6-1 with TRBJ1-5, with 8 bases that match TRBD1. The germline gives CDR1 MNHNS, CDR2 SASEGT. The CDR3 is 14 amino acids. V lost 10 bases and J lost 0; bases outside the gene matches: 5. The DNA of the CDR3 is TGTGCCACCCTGGACAGGGTTAGCAATCAGCCCCAGCATTTT. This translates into CATLDRVSNQPQHF.